Listed below are T cell receptor beta chains from one sample, sequenced in a study of cytotoxic CD8 clonotypes in ibrutinib-treated CLL. TCRdb's table, derived via immunoSEQ multiplex PCR, lists solely in-frame clones and lacks some. Of around 200,000 clones listed, 65% to 80% were seen once; the top ten hold 5.9%. Material: PBMCs, obtained after 12 months of ibrutinib treatment. Source of these receptors: a human donor with chronic lymphocytic leukemia. Both conserved end residues are part of each CDR3. D genes are given only for firm matches. Only some rows state a clone size, as once, few, many or a class for expanded clones.

cdr3_aa	cdr3_nt	d_call	clone_size	v_call	j_call
CASSPDGVRGYTF	TGTGCCAGCAGCCCAGACGGGGTCCGGGGCTACACCTTC	.	few	TRBV6-1	TRBJ1-2
CASSPGTLGQPQHF	TGTGCCAGCAGCCCCGGGACTTTGGGTCAGCCCCAGCATTTT	.	.	TRBV13	TRBJ1-5
CASKLGQFNQPQHF	TGTGCCAGCAAATTAGGACAGTTCAATCAGCCCCAGCATTTT	.	.	TRBV28	TRBJ1-5
CASSLGYEQYF	TGTGCCAGCAGTTTGGGTTACGAGCAGTACTTC	.	.	TRBV28	TRBJ2-7
CASSPWTANTEAFF	TGCGCCAGCAGCCCCTGGACAGCGAACACTGAAGCTTTCTTT	.	.	TRBV4-1	TRBJ1-1
CATSRDNEGASPLHF	TGTGCCACCAGCAGAGATAATGAGGGCGCATCACCCCTCCACTTT	.	.	TRBV15	TRBJ1-6
CASSMDSSSPLHF	TGTGCCAGCAGCATGGACAGTTCTTCACCCCTCCACTTT	.	.	TRBV5-5	TRBJ1-6
CASSTSPGMNTEAFF	TGTGCCAGCAGCACCAGCCCAGGGATGAACACTGAAGCTTTCTTT	.	.	TRBV9	TRBJ1-1
CAMEWGGIYGYTF	TGTGCCATGGAGTGGGGGGGCATCTATGGCTACACCTTC	.	.	TRBV7-9	TRBJ1-2
CTSSRSPDRGGYGYTF	TGCACCAGCAGTCGATCTCCAGACAGGGGGGGCTATGGCTACACCTTC	.	.	TRBV1	TRBJ1-2
CAFHSRRGGYTDTQYF	TGTGCCTTTCACTCGAGGCGGGGGGGGTATACAGATACGCAGTATTTT	TRBD2	few	TRBV30	TRBJ2-3
CASSADLRTSPAFF	TGTGCCAGCAGTGCGGATCTAAGGACGTCCCCTGCTTTCTTT	.	.	TRBV2	TRBJ1-1
CASSDLGQGKGYTF	TGTGCCAGCAGTGACCTAGGACAGGGGAAAGGCTACACCTTC	TRBD1	.	TRBV25-1	TRBJ1-2
CASSLFDRGEAFF	TGTGCCAGCAGCTTATTCGACAGGGGAGAAGCTTTCTTT	TRBD1	few	TRBV7-3	TRBJ1-1
CASNPTGSGYGYTF	TGTGCCAGCAATCCGACAGGGTCTGGTTATGGCTACACCTTC	TRBD1	.	TRBV6-1	TRBJ1-2
CASSGDSATNEKLFF	TGTGCCAGCAGCGGGGACAGTGCAACTAATGAAAAACTGTTTTTT	TRBD1	once	TRBV9	TRBJ1-4
CASSLGAASYEQYF	TGTGCCAGCAGCTTAGGGGCAGCTTCCTACGAGCAGTACTTC	.	.	TRBV7-2	TRBJ2-7
CASRFRGLQETQYF	TGTGCCAGCAGATTCAGGGGCCTTCAAGAGACCCAGTACTTC	.	.	TRBV2	TRBJ2-5
CASSSRTGRYGYTF	TGTGCCAGCAGCTCCCGGACAGGGCGGTATGGCTACACCTTC	TRBD1	few	TRBV5-8	TRBJ1-2
CASSSWTSGSSEQFF	TGTGCCAGCAGCTCCTGGACTAGCGGGAGTAGTGAGCAGTTCTTC	TRBD2	.	TRBV11-3	TRBJ2-1
CASSPPPRGRQQFF	TGTGCCAGCAGTCCCCCCCCGCGGGGAAGACAGCAGTTCTTC	.	.	TRBV28	TRBJ2-1
CASSQGVSTQYF	TGTGCCAGCAGCCAAGGAGTCAGTACGCAGTATTTT	.	.	TRBV14	TRBJ2-3
CASSLRRVKTNYGYTF	TGTGCCAGCAGTTTAAGGAGGGTTAAGACTAACTATGGCTACACCTTC	.	.	TRBV28	TRBJ1-2
CASSQDQGSLNTEAFF	TGCGCCAGCAGCCAAGATCAAGGCAGCTTGAACACTGAAGCTTTCTTT	.	.	TRBV4-1	TRBJ1-1
CASSPGTSGAQEQYF	TGCGCCAGCAGCCCGGGGACTAGCGGGGCACAAGAGCAGTACTTC	TRBD2	.	TRBV4-1	TRBJ2-7
CAISPGLAGGRTGELFF	TGTGCCATCAGTCCCGGGCTAGCGGGGGGACGCACCGGGGAGCTGTTTTTT	TRBD2	.	TRBV10-3	TRBJ2-2
CATSQGRSEQYF	TGTGCCACCAGTCAGGGGCGAAGCGAGCAGTACTTC	.	once	TRBV15	TRBJ2-7
CASSLMATSGQETQYF	TGCGCCAGCAGCTTGATGGCCACTAGCGGACAAGAGACCCAGTACTTC	TRBD2	.	TRBV5-1	TRBJ2-5
CASSLAAGVETQYF	TGTGCCAGCAGCTTGGCCGCGGGGGTAGAGACCCAGTACTTC	TRBD2	few	TRBV5-4	TRBJ2-5